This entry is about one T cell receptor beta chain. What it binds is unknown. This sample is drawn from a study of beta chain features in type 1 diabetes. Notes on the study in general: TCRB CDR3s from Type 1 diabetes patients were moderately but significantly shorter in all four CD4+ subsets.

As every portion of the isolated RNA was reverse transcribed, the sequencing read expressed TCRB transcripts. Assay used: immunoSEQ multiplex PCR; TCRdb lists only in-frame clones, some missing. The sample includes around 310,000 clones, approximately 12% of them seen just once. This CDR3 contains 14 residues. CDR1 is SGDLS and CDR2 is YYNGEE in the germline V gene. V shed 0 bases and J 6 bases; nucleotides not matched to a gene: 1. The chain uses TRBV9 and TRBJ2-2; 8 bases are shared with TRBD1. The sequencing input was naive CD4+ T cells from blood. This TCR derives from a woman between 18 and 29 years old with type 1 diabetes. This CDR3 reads CASSVEGQAGELFF. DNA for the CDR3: TGTGCCAGCAGCGTAGAGGGACAGGCCGGGGAGCTGTTTTTT.